This entry describes one T cell receptor (beta chain). These data come from a study of blood T cell repertoires in COVID-19. At the level of the study: Material from acute and convalescent COVID-19 was sourced from the United States, Italy and Spain. Nucleic acid was either cDNA or gDNA, and it came from T cells, B-cell-depleted T cells, or PBMCs.

This CDR3 is built from 13 residues. Germline V gene sequence: CDR1 SGHTS, CDR2 YDEGEE. The V segment lost 5 bases and the J segment 2 bases; nucleotides outside the gene matches: 2. Authors' processing steps: Using reference gene primer amplification, nucleated cell counts were estimated. The data were produced by immunoSEQ multiplex PCR, yet TCRdb's version contains in-frame clones alone and is incomplete. Clone size and the V and J calls come from that table; the DNA yielded D and trimming. The sample contains over 25,000 clones, approximately 82% of which appear only once. The chain combines TRBV5-8 with TRBJ2-3; 7 bases align to TRBD2. Source material: peripheral blood. The source of this sequence is a human donor in a cohort sampled during active COVID-19. CDR3 bases: TGTGCCAGCAGGACTAGCTTCACAGATACGCAGTATTTT. This codes for CASRTSFTDTQYF.